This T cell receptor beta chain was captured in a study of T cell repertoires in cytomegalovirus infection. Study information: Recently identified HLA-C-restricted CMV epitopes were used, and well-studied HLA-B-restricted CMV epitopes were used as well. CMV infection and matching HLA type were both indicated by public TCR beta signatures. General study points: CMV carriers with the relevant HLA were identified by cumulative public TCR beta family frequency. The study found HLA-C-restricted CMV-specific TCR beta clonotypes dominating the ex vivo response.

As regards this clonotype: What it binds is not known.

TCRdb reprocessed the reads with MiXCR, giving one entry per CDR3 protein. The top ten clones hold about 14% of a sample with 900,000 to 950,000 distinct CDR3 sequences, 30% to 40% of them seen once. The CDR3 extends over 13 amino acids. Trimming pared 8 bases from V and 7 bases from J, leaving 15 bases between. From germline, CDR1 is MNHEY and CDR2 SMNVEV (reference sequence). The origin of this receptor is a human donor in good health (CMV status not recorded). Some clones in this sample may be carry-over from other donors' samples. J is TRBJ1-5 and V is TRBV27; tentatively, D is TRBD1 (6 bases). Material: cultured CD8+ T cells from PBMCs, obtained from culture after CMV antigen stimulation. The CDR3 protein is CASQGQWGQPQHF. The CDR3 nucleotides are TGTGCCAGCCAAGGACAGTGGGGGCAGCCCCAGCATTTT.